Below are 19 T cell receptor beta chains sequenced from a single sample in a study of neoadjuvant anti-PD-1 for oral cavity cancer (dated by TCRdb to about 2021). Libraries were prepared through the immunoSEQ multiplex PCR assay. TCRdb provides this immuneACCESS table in a form limited to in-frame rearrangements. Some clones are lacking; in checked studies, under half of them reflect an unresolved V gene, and why the rest are absent is not known. For this sample the table gives over 80,000 clones, of which roughly 80% were detected only once. The ten largest clones capture 2.5% to 3.5% of the sample. What this sample's time point label stands for: before neoadjuvant nivolumab. The sample was PBMCs, taken before nivolumab (anti-PD-1) treatment. The receptors shown here come from a person between 40 and 79 years old with oral cavity squamous cell carcinoma.

Only one count was recorded for this clone. The chain combines TRBV7-4 with TRBJ2-7; 8 bases are a match to TRBD2. Germline lookup yields CDR1 SGHVT and CDR2 SQSDAQ. V gave up 5 bases and J gave up 4 bases; unmatched junction bases: 4. The CDR3 has 13 amino acids. CDR3 sequence: CASSSSGIYEQYF. The CDR3 DNA sequence: TGTGCCAGCAGCAGTAGCGGGATTTACGAGCAGTACTTC.

The chain has TRBV6-1 and TRBJ2-5, with D possibly being TRBD1 (6 bases). V was cut by 9 bases and J by 5 bases, with 19 bases left in between. The CDR3 has 14 residues. Germline V CDR1 and CDR2: MNHNS, SASEGT. The DNA for the CDR3 is TGTGCCAGAAGACAAAAACAGGGAGTGGAGACCCAGTACTTC. The encoded protein is CARRQKQGVETQYF.

The chain combines TRBV10-3 with TRBJ2-1; the D gene is possibly TRBD2 (6 bases). The germline V gene encodes CDR1 ENHRY and CDR2 SYGVKD. Trimming removed 6 bases at V and 8 bases at J, with 8 bases between. The CDR3 length is 11 residues. The CDR3 region has the DNA TGTGCCATCAGAACGGGGGATGAGCAGTTCTTC. Encoded protein: CAIRTGDEQFF.

The chain uses TRBV5-6 and TRBJ2-1; 7 nucleotides agree with TRBD1. With V trimmed by 4 bases and J by 5 bases, 12 bases remained unmatched. The CDR3 loop spans 16 amino acids. Germline CDR1 is SGHDT and CDR2 is YYEEEE. The DNA for the CDR3 is TGTGCCAGCAGCCTGAGGGGGCCTTCTAAAAACAATGAGCAGTTCTTC. Translating it yields CASSLRGPSKNNEQFF.

This clone has a handful of counts. The rearrangement uses TRBV6-5 and TRBJ1-2; 7 bases agree with TRBD1. With 5 bases clipped from V and 4 bases from J, the junction kept 1 base outside the gene matches. The CDR3 consists of 12 residues. CDR1 MNHEY and CDR2 SVGAGI come from the germline V gene. DNA for the CDR3: TGTGCCAGCAGTCAGGGGGTCTATGGCTACACCTTC. It codes for CASSQGVYGYTF.

The chain uses TRBV28 and TRBJ2-3; 12 bases map to TRBD2. Germline CDR1 and CDR2: MDHEN and SYDVKM. The CDR3 runs 16 residues. With 2 bases clipped from V and 10 bases from J, the junction kept 10 bases outside the gene matches. CDR3 residues: CASSLVGLAGLPSQYF. The CDR3 coding sequence is TGTGCCAGCAGTTTAGTAGGACTAGCGGGACTCCCCTCGCAGTATTTT.

The chain couples TRBV4-1 to TRBJ1-2; the D is unclear. This CDR3 spans 14 amino acids. Trimming shortened V by 0 bases and J by 8 bases, and 13 bases separated the two germline ends. Germline V gives CDR1 MGHRA, CDR2 YSYEKL. The CDR3 is CASSQDPGLRGYTF. The CDR3 region has the DNA TGCGCCAGCAGCCAAGATCCCGGGTTGAGAGGCTACACCTTC.

The V and J genes are TRBV27 and TRBJ1-2; D is ambiguous. This CDR3 contains 14 residues. V lost 5 bases and J lost 0, with 10 bases in between. Germline CDR1 MNHEY, CDR2 SMNVEV (reference sequence). The CDR3 region has the DNA TGTGCCAGCAGTCCCGCCCAGTCTAACTATGGCTACACCTTC. Amino acid sequence: CASSPAQSNYGYTF.

J is TRBJ2-5 and V is TRBV5-6; maybe TRBD1 (5 bases). The CDR3 extends over 13 amino acids. CDR1 is SGHDT, CDR2 YYEEEE, per germline. V was trimmed by 2 bases and J by 0 bases, leaving 5 bases between them. In DNA, the CDR3 is TGTGCCAGCAGCTTACAGGACCAAGAGACCCAGTACTTC. This encodes CASSLQDQETQYF.

This clone was seen only once. V gene TRBV5-1 combines with J gene TRBJ2-5; 9 bases line up with TRBD1. The CDR3 is 15 amino acids. Germline-derived CDR1 and CDR2 are SGHRS and YFSETQ. V was pared by 4 bases and J by 2 bases, with 6 bases of the junction left unmatched. The CDR3 coding sequence is TGCGCCAGCAGCCCTCAGACAGGGGGGCAAGAGACCCAGTACTTC. It codes for CASSPQTGGQETQYF.

The chain is built from TRBV7-3 and TRBJ2-1; TRBD2 aligns across 7 bases. The V gene's germline CDR1 is SGHTA and CDR2 FQGTGA. J lost 5 bases, V lost 5 bases, and 6 bases had no gene match. The CDR3 consists of 14 residues. The CDR3 DNA sequence: TGTGCCAGCAGCCCAGGGACTACACACAATGAGCAGTTCTTC. This gives the protein CASSPGTTHNEQFF.

The chain carries TRBV28 and TRBJ1-2; D perhaps matches TRBD1 (5 bases). The length of the CDR3 is 14 residues. V lost 5 bases and J 7 bases, leaving 17 bases between the germline ends. Germline V gene data show CDR1 as MDHEN and CDR2 as SYDVKM. CDR3 DNA: TGTGCCAGCAGTCTCCACGACAGAGCACGTGGCTACACCTTC. Its protein is CASSLHDRARGYTF.

V usage is TRBV10-2 and J usage is TRBJ1-4; D might be TRBD1 (5 bases). The V gene lost 6 bases and the J gene lost 6 bases, with 11 bases spanning the gap. Germline values: CDR1 WSHSY, CDR2 SAAADI. The CDR3 totals 13 residues. The DNA for the CDR3 is TGCGCCAGCAGGACAGAGGTGTATGAAAAACTGTTTTTT. Its translation: CASRTEVYEKLFF.

This rearrangement joins TRBV6-5 to TRBJ1-5; D unresolved. In germline, CDR1 is MNHEY, CDR2 SVGAGI. Trimming cost V 0 bases and J 1 base, with 7 bases left between them. This CDR3 spans 15 amino acids. This CDR3 reads CASSYSKNSNQPQHF. In DNA, the CDR3 is TGTGCCAGCAGTTACTCGAAGAACAGCAATCAGCCCCAGCATTTT.

This chain connects TRBV18 to TRBJ1-1; 7 positions agree with TRBD1. Germline V lookup: CDR1 KGHSH, CDR2 LQKENI. Trimming cost V 3 bases and J 5 bases; bases outside gene matches: 6. CDR3 length: 14 residues. The CDR3 DNA reads TGTGCCAGCTCACCCTACAGGGGACGGACTGAAGCTTTCTTT. Protein: CASSPYRGRTEAFF. Complete variable domain (other parts from reference TRBV18 and TRBJ1-1): NAGVMQNPRHLVRRRGQEARLRCSPMKGHSHVYWYRQLPEEGLKFMVYLQKENIIDESGMPKERFSAEFPKEGPSILRIQQVVRGDSAAYFCASSPYRGRTEAFFGQGTRLTVV.

The J gene is TRBJ1-5, the V gene TRBV9, with 7 positions matching TRBD1. V lost 9 bases to trimming and J lost 0 bases; unmatched junction nucleotides: 3. CDR3 length: 13 residues. CDR1 and CDR2 (germline): SGDLS, YYNGEE. The CDR3 loop reads CATQGDSNQPQHF. The DNA for the CDR3 is TGTGCCACCCAGGGGGATAGCAATCAGCCCCAGCATTTT.

The chain carries TRBV6-1 and TRBJ2-7, with a weak D call TRBD1 (6 bases). CDR3 length equals 16 residues. V shed 3 bases and J shed 0 bases, with 15 bases lying between them. Germline V gene lookup returns CDR1 MNHNS and CDR2 SASEGT. The CDR3 protein is CASSDLRRDNSYEQYF. Written as DNA, the CDR3 is TGTGCCAGCAGTGATCTACGCCGGGACAACTCCTACGAGCAGTACTTC.

The chain uses TRBV6-4 and TRBJ1-1; 8 nucleotides align to TRBD1. This CDR3 contains 20 residues. The ends lost 11 bases at V and 0 bases at J; junction bases unmatched: 26. Germline loops: CDR1 MRHNA, CDR2 SNTAGT. The CDR3: CAQKGRGGQGKEGLNTEAFF. Written as DNA, the CDR3 is TGTGCCCAAAAGGGAAGAGGAGGACAGGGTAAGGAAGGGTTGAACACTGAAGCTTTCTTT.

This clone occurred once. This chain links TRBV5-1 with TRBJ2-2; 7 nucleotides line up with TRBD1. V dropped 4 bases and J dropped 0; count of bases not matched to a gene: 6. CDR1 and CDR2 (germline): SGHRS, YFSETQ. The CDR3 extends over 16 amino acids. The CDR3 DNA sequence: TGCGCCAGCAGCCCCCGGACAGGACCGAACACCGGGGAGCTGTTTTTT. It codes for CASSPRTGPNTGELFF.